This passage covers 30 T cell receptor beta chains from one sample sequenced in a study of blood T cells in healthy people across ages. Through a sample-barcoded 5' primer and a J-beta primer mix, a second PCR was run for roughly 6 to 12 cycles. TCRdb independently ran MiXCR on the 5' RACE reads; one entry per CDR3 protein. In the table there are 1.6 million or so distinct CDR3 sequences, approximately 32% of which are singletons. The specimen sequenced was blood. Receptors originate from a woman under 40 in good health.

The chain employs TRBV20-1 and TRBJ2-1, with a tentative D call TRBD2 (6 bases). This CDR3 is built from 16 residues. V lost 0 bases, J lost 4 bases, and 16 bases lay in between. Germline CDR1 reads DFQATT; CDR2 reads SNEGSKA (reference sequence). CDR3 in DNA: TGCAGTGCTAGAGACCCCGGGACTCTAACTTACAATGAGCAGTTCTTC. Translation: CSARDPGTLTYNEQFF.

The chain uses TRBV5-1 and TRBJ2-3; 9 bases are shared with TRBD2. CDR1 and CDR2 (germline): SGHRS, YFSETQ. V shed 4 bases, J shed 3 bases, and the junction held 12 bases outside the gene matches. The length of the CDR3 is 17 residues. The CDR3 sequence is CASSPGGASGTTDTQYF. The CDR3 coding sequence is TGCGCCAGCAGCCCGGGCGGTGCTAGCGGGACGACAGATACGCAGTATTTT.

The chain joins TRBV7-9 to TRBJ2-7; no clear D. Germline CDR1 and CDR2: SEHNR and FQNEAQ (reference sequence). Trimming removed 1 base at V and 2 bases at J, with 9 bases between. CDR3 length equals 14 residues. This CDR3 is CASSLGISPYEQYF. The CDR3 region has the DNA TGTGCCAGCAGCTTAGGGATTTCGCCCTACGAGCAGTACTTC.

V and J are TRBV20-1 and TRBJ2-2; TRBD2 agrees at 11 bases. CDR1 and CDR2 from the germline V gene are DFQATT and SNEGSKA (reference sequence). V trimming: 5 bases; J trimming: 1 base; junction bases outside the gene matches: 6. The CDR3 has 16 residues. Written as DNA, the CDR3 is TGCAGTGCTGAAGCACTAGCGGGGGAGAACACCGGGGAGCTGTTTTTT. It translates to CSAEALAGENTGELFF.

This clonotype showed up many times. This CDR3 reads CASSLAGQGDEQYF. In DNA form, the CDR3 reads TGTGCCAGCAGCTTGGCCGGGCAGGGTGACGAGCAGTACTTC. The chain recombines TRBV5-4 with TRBJ2-7; TRBD1 is a possible D gene (5 bases). In germline, CDR1 is SGHNT, CDR2 YYREEE (reference sequence). Trimming left V 0 bases short and J 5 bases short, with 12 bases between. CDR3 length equals 14 residues.

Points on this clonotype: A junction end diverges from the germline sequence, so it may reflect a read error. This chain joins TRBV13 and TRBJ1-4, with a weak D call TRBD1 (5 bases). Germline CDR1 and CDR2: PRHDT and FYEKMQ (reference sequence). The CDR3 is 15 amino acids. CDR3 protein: CASSATGTGNERLFF. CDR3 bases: TGTGCCAGCAGCGCGACCGGGACGGGCAATGAAAGACTGTTTTTT.

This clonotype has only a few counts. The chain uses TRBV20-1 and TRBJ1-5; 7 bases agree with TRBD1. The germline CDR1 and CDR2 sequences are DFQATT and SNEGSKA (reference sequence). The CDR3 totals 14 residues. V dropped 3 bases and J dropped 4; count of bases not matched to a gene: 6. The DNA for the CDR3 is TGCAGTGCTAGGGCCGGGACAGCGAATCAGCCCCAGCATTTT. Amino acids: CSARAGTANQPQHF.

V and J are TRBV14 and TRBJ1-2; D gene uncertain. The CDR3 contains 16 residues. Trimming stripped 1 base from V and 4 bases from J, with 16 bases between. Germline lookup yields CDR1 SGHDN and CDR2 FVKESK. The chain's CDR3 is CASSQGGRWQPYGYTF. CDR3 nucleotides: TGTGCCAGCAGCCAAGGTGGGAGATGGCAGCCCTATGGCTACACCTTC.

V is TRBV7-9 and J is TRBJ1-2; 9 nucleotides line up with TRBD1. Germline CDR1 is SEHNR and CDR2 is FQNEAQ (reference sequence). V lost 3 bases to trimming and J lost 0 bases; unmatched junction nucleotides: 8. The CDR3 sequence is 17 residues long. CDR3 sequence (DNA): TGTGCCAGCAGCTTCTCCCGGGACAGGGAGTCTAACTATGGCTACACCTTC. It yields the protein CASSFSRDRESNYGYTF.

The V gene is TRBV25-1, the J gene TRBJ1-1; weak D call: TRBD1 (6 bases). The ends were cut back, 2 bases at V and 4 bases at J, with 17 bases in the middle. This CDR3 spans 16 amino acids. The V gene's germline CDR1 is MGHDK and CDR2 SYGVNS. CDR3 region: CASSEGRQRGSTEAFF. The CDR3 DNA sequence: TGTGCCAGCAGTGAAGGGCGTCAGAGGGGGAGCACTGAAGCTTTCTTT.

CDR3 sequence: CASSQVSPGGQETQYF. DNA of the CDR3: TGTGCCAGCAGCCAAGTCTCCCCGGGGGGCCAAGAGACCCAGTACTTC. This sequence joins TRBV3-1 and TRBJ2-5, with 7 bases aligning to TRBD2. Germline CDR1 is LGHDT and CDR2 is YNNKEL (reference sequence). This CDR3 contains 16 residues. The junction had 6 bases not matched to a gene; V was cut back by 1 base and J by 1 base.

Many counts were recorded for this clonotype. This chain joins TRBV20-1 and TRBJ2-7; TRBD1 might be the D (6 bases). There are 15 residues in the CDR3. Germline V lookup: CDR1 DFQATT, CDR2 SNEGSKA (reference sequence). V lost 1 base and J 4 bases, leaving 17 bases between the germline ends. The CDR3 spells CSARVSGTPSYEQYF. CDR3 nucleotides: TGCAGTGCTAGAGTCTCCGGGACACCTTCTTACGAGCAGTACTTC.

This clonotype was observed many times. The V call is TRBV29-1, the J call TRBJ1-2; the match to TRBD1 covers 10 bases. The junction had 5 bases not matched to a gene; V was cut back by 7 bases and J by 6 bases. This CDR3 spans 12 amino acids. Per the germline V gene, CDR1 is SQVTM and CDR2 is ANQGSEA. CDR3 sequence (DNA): TGCAGCGCGGACAGGGGGATCGATGGCTACACCTTC. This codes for CSADRGIDGYTF.

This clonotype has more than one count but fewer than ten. The CDR3 DNA sequence: TGCGCCAGCAGCCAAGTGGAGGGTCGGACTGAAGCTTTCTTT. The encoded protein is CASSQVEGRTEAFF. The J gene is TRBJ1-1, the V gene TRBV4-1; D is ambiguous. With 1 base removed from V and 5 bases from J, the gap between germline ends came to 11 bases. CDR1 is MGHRA and CDR2 is YSYEKL in the germline V gene. The CDR3 is made up of 14 amino acids.

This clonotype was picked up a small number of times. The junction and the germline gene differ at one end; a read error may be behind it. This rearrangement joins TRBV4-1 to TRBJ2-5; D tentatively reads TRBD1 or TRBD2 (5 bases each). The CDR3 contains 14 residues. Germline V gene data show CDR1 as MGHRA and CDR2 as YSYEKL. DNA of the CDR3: TGCGCCAGCAGCCAACCATTGGGGGTAGAGACCCGGTACTTC. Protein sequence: CASSQPLGVETRYF.

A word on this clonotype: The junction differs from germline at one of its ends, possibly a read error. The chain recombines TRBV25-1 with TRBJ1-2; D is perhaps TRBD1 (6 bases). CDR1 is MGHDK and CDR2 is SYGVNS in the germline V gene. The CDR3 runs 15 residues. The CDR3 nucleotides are TGTGCCAGCAGTGAATCCAAGACAGGCTTCTATGACTACACCTTC. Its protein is CASSESKTGFYDYTF.

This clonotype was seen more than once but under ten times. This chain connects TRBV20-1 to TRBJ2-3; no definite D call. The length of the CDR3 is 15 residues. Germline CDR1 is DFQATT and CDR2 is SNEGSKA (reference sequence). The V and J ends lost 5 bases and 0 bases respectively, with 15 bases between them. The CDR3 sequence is CSAPLGVGSTDTQYF. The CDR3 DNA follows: TGCAGTGCTCCACTCGGAGTTGGTAGCACAGATACGCAGTATTTT.

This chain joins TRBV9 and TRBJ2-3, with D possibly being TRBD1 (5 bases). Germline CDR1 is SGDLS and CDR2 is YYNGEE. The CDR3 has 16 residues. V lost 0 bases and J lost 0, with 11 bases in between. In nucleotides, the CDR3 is TGTGCCAGCAGCGTAGGCCAGGGCCTTAGCACAGATACGCAGTATTTT. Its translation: CASSVGQGLSTDTQYF.

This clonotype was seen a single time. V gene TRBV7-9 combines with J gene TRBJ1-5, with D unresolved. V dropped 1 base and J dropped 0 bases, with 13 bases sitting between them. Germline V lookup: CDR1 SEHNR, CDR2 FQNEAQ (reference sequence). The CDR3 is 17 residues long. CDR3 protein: CASSLGAGDRSNQPQHF. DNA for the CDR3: TGTGCCAGCAGCTTAGGGGCAGGTGACCGTAGCAATCAGCCCCAGCATTTT.

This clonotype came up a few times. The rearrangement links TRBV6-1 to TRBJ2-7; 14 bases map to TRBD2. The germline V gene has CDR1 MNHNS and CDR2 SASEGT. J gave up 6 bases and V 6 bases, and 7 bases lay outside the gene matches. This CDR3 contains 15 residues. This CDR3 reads CASRKTGLAGVEQYF. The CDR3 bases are TGTGCCAGCAGGAAAACGGGACTAGCGGGAGTCGAGCAGTACTTC.

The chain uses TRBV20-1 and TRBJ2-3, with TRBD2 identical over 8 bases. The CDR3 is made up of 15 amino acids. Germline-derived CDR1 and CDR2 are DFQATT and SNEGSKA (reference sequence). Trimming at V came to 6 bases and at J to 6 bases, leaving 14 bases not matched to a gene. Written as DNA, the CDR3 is TGCAGTGCCAAGTGGCGGGGGGCCTCCCGGGATACGCAGTATTTT. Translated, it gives CSAKWRGASRDTQYF.

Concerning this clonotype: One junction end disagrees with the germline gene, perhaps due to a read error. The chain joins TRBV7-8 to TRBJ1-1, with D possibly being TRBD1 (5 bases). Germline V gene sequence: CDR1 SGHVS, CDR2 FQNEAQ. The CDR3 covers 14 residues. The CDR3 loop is CASSPGTANTETFF. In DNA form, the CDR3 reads TGTGCCAGCAGCCCCGGGACGGCGAACACTGAAACTTTCTTT.

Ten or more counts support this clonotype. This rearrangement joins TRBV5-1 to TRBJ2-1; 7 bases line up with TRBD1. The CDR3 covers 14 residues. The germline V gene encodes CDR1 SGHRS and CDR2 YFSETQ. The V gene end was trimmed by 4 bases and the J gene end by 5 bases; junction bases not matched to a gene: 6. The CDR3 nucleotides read TGCGCCAGCAGCATAGGACAGGCAAACAATGAGCAGTTCTTC. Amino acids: CASSIGQANNEQFF.

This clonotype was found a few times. CDR3: CASSPYKTGAPYGYTF. The CDR3 DNA reads TGTGCCAGCAGTCCGTACAAGACAGGGGCCCCCTATGGCTACACCTTC. This chain links TRBV28 with TRBJ1-2; TRBD1 aligns across 8 bases. V shed 5 bases and J 4 bases; nucleotides not matched to a gene: 12. The CDR3 has 16 residues. CDR1 MDHEN and CDR2 SYDVKM come from the germline V gene.

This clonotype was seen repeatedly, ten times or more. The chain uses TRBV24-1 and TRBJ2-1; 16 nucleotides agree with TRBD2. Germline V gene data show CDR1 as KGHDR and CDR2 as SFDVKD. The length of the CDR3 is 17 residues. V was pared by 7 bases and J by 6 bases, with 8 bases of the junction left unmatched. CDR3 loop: CATSPGTSGGARNEQFF. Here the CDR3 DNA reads TGTGCCACCAGCCCCGGGACTAGCGGGGGGGCCCGCAATGAGCAGTTCTTC.

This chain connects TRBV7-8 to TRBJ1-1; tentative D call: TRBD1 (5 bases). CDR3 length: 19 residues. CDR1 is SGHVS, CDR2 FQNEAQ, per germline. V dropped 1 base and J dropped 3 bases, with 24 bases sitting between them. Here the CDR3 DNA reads TGTGCCAGCAGCTTAGGGGTGGTGACATCCAAAACGGGGGACACTGAAGCTTTCTTT. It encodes CASSLGVVTSKTGDTEAFF. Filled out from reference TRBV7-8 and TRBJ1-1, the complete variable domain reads GAGVSQSPRYKVAKRGQDVALRCDPISGHVSLFWYQQALGQGPEFLTYFQNEAQLDKSGLPSDRFFAERPEGSVSTLKIQRTQQEDSAVYLCASSLGVVTSKTGDTEAFFGQGTRLTVV.

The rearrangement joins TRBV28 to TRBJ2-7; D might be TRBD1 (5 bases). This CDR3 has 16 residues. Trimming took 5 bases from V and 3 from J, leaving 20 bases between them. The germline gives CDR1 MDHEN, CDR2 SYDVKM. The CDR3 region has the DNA TGTGCCAGCAGTCCAACAACAGGATCCCACAACTACGAGCAGTACTTC. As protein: CASSPTTGSHNYEQYF.

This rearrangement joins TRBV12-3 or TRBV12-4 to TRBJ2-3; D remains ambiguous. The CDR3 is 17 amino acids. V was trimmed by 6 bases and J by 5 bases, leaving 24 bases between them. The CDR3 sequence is CASRTSGHKTLEDTQYF. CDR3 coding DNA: TGTGCCAGCAGGACTTCGGGCCACAAGACTTTAGAAGATACGCAGTATTTT.

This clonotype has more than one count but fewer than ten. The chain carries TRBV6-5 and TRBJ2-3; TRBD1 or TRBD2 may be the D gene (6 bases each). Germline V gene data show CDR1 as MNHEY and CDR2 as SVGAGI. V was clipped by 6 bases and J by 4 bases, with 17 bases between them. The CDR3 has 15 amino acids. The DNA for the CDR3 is TGTGCCAGCAGCTCTTATAGGGGGGCCCCAGATACGCAGTATTTT. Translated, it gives CASSSYRGAPDTQYF.

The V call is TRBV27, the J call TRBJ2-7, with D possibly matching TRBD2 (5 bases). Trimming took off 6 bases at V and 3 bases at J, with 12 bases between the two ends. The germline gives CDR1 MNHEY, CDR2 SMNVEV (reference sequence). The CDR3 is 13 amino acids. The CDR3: CASRREGLYEQYF. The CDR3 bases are TGTGCCAGCAGAAGAGAGGGTCTCTACGAGCAGTACTTC.